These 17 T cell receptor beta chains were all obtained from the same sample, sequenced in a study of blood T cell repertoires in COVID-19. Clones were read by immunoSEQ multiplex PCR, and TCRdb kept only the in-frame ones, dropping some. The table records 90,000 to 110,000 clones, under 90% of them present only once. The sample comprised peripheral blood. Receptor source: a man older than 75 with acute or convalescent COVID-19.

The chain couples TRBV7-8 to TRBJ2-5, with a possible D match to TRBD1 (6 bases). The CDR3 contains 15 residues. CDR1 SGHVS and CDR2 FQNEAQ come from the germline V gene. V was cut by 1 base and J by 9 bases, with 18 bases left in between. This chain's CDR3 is CASSLGRDTELAQYF. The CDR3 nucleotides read TGTGCCAGCAGCTTAGGCCGGGACACCGAGCTTGCCCAGTACTTC.

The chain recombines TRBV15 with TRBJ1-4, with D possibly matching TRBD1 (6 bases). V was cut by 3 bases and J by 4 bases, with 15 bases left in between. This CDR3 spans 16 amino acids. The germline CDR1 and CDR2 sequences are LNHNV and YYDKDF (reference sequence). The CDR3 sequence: CATSRSGQLSNEKLFF. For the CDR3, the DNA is TGTGCCACCAGCAGGTCTGGACAGCTTAGTAATGAAAAACTGTTTTTT.

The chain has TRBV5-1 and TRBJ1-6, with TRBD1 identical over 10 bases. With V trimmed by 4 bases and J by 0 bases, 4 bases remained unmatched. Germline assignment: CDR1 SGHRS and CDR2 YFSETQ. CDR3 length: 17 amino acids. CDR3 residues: CASSQRTGGSYNSPLHF. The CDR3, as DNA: TGCGCCAGCAGCCAAAGGACAGGGGGCTCCTATAATTCACCCCTCCACTTT.

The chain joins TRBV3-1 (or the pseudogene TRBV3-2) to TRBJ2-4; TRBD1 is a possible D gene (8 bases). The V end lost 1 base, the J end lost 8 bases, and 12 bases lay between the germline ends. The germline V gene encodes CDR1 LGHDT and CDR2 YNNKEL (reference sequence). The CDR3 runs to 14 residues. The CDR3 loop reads CASSQVQGGDIQYF. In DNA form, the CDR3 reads TGTGCCAGCAGCCAAGTACAGGGGGGGGACATTCAGTACTTC.

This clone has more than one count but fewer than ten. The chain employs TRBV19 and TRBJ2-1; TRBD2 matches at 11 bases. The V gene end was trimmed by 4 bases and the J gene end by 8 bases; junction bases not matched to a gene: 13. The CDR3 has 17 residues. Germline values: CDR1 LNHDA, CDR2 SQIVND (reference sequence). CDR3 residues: CASSSYGVAGGLYEQFF. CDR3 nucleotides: TGTGCCAGTAGTAGCTACGGGGTAGCGGGAGGGCTTTATGAGCAGTTCTTC.

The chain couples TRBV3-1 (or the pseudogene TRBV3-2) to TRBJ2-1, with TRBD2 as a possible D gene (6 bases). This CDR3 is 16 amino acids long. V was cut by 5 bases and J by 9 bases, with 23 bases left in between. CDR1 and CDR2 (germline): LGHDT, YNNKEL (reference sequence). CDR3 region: CASSAYSGSPPGEQFF. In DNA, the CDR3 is TGTGCCAGCAGCGCTTACAGCGGGTCCCCTCCCGGTGAGCAGTTCTTC.

This CDR3 reads CASSLSGITDTQYF. CDR3 bases: TGTGCCAGCAGCCTAAGCGGGATCACAGATACGCAGTATTTT. The rearrangement joins TRBV3-1 (or the pseudogene TRBV3-2) to TRBJ2-3; TRBD2 aligns across 7 bases. CDR1 and CDR2 (germline): LGHDT, YNNKEL (reference sequence). With 4 bases clipped from V and 2 bases from J, the junction kept 3 bases outside the gene matches. This CDR3 comprises 14 residues.

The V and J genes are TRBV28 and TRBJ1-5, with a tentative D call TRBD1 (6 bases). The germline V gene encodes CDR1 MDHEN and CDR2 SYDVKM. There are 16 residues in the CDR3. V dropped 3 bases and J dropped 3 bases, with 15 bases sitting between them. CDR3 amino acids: CASSFVGRGYNQPQHF. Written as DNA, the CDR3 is TGTGCCAGCAGTTTCGTTGGCAGGGGTTACAATCAGCCCCAGCATTTT.

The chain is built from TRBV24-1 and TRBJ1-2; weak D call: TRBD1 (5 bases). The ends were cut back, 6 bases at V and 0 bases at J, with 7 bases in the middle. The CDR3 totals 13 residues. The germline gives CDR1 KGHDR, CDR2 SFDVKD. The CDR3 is CATSSTANYGYTF. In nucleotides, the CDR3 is TGTGCCACCAGTTCGACAGCTAACTATGGCTACACCTTC.

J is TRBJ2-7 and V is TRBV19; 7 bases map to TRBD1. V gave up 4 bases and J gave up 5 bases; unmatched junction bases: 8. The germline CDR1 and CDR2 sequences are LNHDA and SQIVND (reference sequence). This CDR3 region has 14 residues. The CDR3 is CASSNRDSWDEQYF. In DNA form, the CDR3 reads TGTGCCAGTAGTAACCGGGACAGTTGGGACGAGCAGTACTTC.

CDR3 in amino acids: CASSLRTGAGNTIYF. Here the CDR3 DNA reads TGTGCCAGCAGCCTTCGGACAGGGGCAGGAAACACCATATATTTT. This sequence joins TRBV7-2 and TRBJ1-3, with 9 bases identical to TRBD1. The CDR3 sequence is 15 residues long. Germline loops: CDR1 SGHTA, CDR2 FQGNSA. J lost 4 bases, V lost 5 bases, and 6 bases had no gene match.

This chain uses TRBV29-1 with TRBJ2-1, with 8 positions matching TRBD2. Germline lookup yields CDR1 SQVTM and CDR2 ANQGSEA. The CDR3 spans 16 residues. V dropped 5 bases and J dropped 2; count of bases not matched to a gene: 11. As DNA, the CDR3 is TGCAGCGTTCTTGGGTTAGGGACTAGGGCCTACAATGAGCAGTTCTTC. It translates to CSVLGLGTRAYNEQFF.

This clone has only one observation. The chain's CDR3 is CASSVGTGGSEKLFF. The CDR3 DNA reads TGTGCCAGCAGCGTTGGGACAGGGGGAAGTGAAAAACTGTTTTTT. The chain couples TRBV9 to TRBJ1-4; 11 positions match TRBD1. Losses at the gene ends were 2 bases for V and 7 bases for J; bases not matched to a gene: 4. Germline V gene lookup returns CDR1 SGDLS and CDR2 YYNGEE. This CDR3 spans 15 amino acids.

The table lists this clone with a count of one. CDR3 DNA sequence: TGTGCCAGCACCCGAGGGCTAGCGGGAGTTTATGATGAGCAGTTCTTC. This translates into CASTRGLAGVYDEQFF. The chain employs TRBV2 and TRBJ2-1; the match to TRBD2 covers 10 bases. The germline CDR1 and CDR2 sequences are SNHLY and FYNNEI. This CDR3 comprises 16 residues. V gave up 7 bases and J gave up 8 bases; unmatched junction bases: 14.

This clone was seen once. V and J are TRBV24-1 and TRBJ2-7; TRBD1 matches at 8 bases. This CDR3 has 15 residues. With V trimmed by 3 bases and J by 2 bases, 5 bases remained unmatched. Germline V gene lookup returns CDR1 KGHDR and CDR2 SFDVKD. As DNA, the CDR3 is TGTGCCACCAGTGATGGTGGGACAGGAGCCTACGAGCAGTACTTC. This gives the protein CATSDGGTGAYEQYF.

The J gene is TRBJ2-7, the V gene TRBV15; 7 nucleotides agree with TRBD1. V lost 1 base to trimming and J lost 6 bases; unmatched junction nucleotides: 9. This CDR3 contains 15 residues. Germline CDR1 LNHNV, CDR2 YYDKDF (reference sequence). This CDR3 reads CATSRGERQGPEQYF. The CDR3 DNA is TGTGCCACCAGCAGAGGTGAACGACAGGGCCCCGAGCAGTACTTC.

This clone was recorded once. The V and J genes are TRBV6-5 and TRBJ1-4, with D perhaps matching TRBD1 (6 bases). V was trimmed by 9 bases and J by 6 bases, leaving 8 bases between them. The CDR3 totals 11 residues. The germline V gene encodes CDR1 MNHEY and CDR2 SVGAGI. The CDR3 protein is CASHRDEKLFF. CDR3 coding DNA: TGTGCCAGTCACAGGGATGAAAAACTGTTTTTT.